This TCR beta chain was obtained from a study of T cells in Graves' hyperthyroidism and ophthalmopathy. Patients counted as stable if ophthalmopathy did not develop within 18 months. Participants, patients aged 18 to 65, had newly diagnosed hyperthyroidism with a duration under 2 months. PBMCs were obtained from over 8.5 ml fresh peripheral blood. Authors of the study amplified TCR beta CDR3 regions from RNA transcripts. During a first-round RT-PCR of the TCR CDR3, the HTBI primer set was used. One entry per CDR3 protein results from TCRdb running MiXCR on the multiplex PCR reads. This repertoire shows around 340,000 distinct CDR3 sequences, roughly 17% found once; its top ten account for 33%. A note on this clonotype: Its antigen is not identified.

Study-level results: From stable hyperthyroidism, ophthalmopathy was set apart by a 13 V-J model.

This CDR3 is 13 amino acids long. The germline CDR1 and CDR2 sequences are LNHDA and SQIVND (reference sequence). V shed 2 bases, J shed 10 bases, and the junction held 6 bases outside the gene matches. Sequenced sample: blood. The clonotype was recovered from a man under 40 with Graves' hyperthyroidism. J is TRBJ2-3 and V is TRBV19, with 7 bases aligning to TRBD1. CDR3 loop: CASSISGGRAQYF. In nucleotides, the CDR3 is TGTGCCAGTAGTATATCAGGGGGTCGCGCGCAGTATTTT.